This TCR beta chain was sequenced in a study of T cell responses to AZD1222 COVID-19 vaccine. Trimming at V came to 5 bases and at J to 6 bases, leaving 10 bases not matched to a gene. Germline V gives CDR1 LNHDA, CDR2 SQIVND (reference sequence). This CDR3 contains 16 residues. Worth noting for this clone: Its antigen is undetermined.

Profiled with immunoSEQ multiplex PCR; TCRdb holds only in-frame clones, not every one. Of about 96,000 clones listed, about 89% are singletons. Study results and limitations: After two AZD1222 doses, spike-specific TCR breadth and depth rose versus day 0. Just a handful of AZD1222 recipients were seropositive at baseline.

This chain links TRBV19 with TRBJ1-6, with 7 bases identical to TRBD1. This receptor was taken from an adult in good health. The sample was peripheral blood, taken on day 0 of AZD1222 vaccination. This CDR3 is CASSPTRGQPNSPLHF. The CDR3 bases are TGTGCCAGTAGTCCTACGAGGGGACAGCCTAATTCACCCCTCCACTTT.